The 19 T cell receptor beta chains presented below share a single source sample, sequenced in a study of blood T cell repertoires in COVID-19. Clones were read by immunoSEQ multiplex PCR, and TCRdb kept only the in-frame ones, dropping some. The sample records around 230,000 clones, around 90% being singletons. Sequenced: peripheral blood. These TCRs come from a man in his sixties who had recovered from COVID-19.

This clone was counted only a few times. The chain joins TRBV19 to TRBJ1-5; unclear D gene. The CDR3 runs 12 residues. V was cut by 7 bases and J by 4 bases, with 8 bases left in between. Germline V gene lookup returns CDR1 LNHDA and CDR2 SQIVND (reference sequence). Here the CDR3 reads CASTKTNQPQHF. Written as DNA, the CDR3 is TGTGCCAGTACCAAAACTAATCAGCCCCAGCATTTT.

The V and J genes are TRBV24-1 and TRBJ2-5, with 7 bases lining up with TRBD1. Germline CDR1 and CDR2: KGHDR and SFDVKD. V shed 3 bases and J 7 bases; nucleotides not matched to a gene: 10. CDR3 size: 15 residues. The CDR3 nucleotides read TGTGCCACCAGTGATGGGGACAGCCTTATTGGGACCCAGTACTTC. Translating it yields CATSDGDSLIGTQYF.

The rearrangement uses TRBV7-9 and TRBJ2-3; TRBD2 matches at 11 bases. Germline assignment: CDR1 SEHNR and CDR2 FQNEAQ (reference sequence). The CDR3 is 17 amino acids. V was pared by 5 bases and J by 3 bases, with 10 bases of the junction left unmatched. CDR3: CASSRGIAGGPTDTQYF. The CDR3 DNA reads TGTGCCAGCAGCCGAGGGATAGCGGGGGGGCCTACAGATACGCAGTATTTT.

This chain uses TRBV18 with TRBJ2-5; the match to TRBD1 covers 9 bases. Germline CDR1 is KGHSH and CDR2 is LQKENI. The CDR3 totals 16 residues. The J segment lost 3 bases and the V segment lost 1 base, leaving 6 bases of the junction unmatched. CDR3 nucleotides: TGTGCCAGCTCACCACTAGGGACAGGGTCCAAAGAGACCCAGTACTTC. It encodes CASSPLGTGSKETQYF.

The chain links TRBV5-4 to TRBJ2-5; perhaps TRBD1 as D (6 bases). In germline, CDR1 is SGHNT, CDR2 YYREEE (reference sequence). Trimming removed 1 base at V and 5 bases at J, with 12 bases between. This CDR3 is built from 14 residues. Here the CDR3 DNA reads TGTGCCAGCAGCTTGAGGGCAGGGGCCGAGACCCAGTACTTC. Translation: CASSLRAGAETQYF. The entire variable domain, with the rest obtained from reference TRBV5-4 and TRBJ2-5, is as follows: ETGVTQSPTHLIKTRGQQVTLRCSSQSGHNTVSWYQQALGQGPQFIFQYYREEENGRGNFPPRFSGLQFPNYSSELNVNALELDDSALYLCASSLRAGAETQYFGPGTRLLVL.

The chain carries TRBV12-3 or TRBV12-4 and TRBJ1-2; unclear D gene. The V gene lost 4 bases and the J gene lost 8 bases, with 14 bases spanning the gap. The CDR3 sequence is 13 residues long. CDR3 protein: CASSSRTAGGYTF. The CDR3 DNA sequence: TGTGCCAGCAGTTCCCGGACGGCGGGCGGCTACACCTTC.

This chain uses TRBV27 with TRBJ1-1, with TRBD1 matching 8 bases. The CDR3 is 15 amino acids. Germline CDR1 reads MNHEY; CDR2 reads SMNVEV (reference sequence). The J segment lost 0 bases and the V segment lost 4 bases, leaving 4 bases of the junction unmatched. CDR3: CASSWGQDMNTEAFF. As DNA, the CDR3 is TGTGCCAGCAGTTGGGGACAGGATATGAACACTGAAGCTTTCTTT.

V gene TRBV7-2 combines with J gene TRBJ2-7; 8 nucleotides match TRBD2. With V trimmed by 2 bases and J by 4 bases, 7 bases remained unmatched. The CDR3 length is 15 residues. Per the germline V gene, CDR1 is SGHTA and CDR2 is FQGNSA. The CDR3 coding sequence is TGTGCCAGCAGCTTAAGAGCGGGGGCAAATTACGAGCAGTACGTC. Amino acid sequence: CASSLRAGANYEQYV.

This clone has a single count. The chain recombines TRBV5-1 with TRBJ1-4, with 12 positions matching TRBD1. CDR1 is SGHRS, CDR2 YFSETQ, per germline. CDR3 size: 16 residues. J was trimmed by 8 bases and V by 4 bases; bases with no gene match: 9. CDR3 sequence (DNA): TGCGCCAGCAGCCCCCGGGACAGGGGGCGTGAGGAAAAACTGTTTTTT. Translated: CASSPRDRGREEKLFF.

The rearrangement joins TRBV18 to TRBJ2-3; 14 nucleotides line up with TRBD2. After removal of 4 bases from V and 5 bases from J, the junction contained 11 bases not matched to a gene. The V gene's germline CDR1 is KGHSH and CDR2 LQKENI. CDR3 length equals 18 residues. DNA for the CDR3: TGTGCCAGCTCACTACAACTCGGGACTAGCGGGGGAGAAGATACGCAGTATTTT. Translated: CASSLQLGTSGGEDTQYF.

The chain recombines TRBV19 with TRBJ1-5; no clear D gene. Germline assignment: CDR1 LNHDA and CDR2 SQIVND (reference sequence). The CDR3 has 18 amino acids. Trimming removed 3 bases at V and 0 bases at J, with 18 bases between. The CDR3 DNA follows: TGTGCCAGTAGTATTATAGGCCTTCAGGTGAATAGCAATCAGCCCCAGCATTTT. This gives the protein CASSIIGLQVNSNQPQHF. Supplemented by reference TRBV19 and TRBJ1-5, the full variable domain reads DGGITQSPKYLFRKEGQNVTLSCEQNLNHDAMYWYRQDPGQGLRLIYYSQIVNDFQKGDIAEGYSVSREKKESFPLTVTSAQKNPTAFYLCASSIIGLQVNSNQPQHFGDGTRLSIL.

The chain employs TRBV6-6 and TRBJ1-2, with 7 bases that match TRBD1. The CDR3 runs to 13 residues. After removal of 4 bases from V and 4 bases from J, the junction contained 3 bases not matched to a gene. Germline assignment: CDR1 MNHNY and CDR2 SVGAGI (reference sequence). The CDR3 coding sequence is TGTGCCAGCAGTTCCCGACAGGGCTATGGCTACACCTTC. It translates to CASSSRQGYGYTF.

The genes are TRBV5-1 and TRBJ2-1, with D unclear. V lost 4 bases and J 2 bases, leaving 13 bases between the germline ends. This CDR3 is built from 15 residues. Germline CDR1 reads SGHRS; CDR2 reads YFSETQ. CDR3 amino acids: CASSPSIQAYNEQFF. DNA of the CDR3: TGCGCCAGCAGCCCGTCAATACAAGCCTACAATGAGCAGTTCTTC.

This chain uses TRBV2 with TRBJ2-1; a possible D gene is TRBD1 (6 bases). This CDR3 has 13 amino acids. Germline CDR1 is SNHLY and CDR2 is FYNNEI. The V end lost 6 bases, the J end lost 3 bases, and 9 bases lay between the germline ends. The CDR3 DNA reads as TGTGCCAGCAGAAGGACAGTCTACAATGAGCAGTTCTTC. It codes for CASRRTVYNEQFF. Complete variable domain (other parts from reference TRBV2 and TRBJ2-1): EPEVTQTPSHQVTQMGQEVILRCVPISNHLYFYWYRQILGQKVEFLVSFYNNEISEKSEIFDDQFSVERPDGSNFTLKIRSTKLEDSAMYFCASRRTVYNEQFFGPGTRLTVL.

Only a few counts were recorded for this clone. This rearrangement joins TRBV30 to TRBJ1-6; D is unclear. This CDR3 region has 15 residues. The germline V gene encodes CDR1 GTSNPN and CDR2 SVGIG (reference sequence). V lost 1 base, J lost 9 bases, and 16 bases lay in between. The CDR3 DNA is TGTGCCTGGAGTGAAGTACTCCGGGAGGGTTCACCCCTCCACTTT. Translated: CAWSEVLREGSPLHF.

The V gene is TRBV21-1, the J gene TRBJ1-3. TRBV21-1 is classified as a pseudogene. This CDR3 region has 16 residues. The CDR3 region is CASSKAGARSGNTIYF. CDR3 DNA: TGTGCCAGCAGCAAAGCTGGAGCTCGCTCTGGAAACACCATATATTTT.

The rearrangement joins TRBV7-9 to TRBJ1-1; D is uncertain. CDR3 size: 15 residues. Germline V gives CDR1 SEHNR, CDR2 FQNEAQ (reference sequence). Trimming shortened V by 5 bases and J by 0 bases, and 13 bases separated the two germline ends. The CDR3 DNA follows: TGTGCCAGCAGCGCCTACGAGCGCTTGAACACTGAAGCTTTCTTT. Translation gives CASSAYERLNTEAFF.

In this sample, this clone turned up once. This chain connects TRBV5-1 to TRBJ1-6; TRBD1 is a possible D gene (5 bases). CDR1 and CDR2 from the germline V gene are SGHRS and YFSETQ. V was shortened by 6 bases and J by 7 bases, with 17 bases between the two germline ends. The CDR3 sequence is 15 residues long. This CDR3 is CASTETTGANSPLHF. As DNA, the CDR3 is TGCGCCAGCACCGAAACCACAGGAGCCAATTCACCCCTCCACTTT.

This chain's CDR3 is CASTPQGGQIFYGYTF. The DNA for the CDR3 is TGTGCCAGCACCCCCCAGGGGGGACAGATTTTCTATGGCTACACCTTC. This chain connects TRBV27 to TRBJ1-2, with 7 bases fitting TRBD1. This CDR3 has 16 residues. With V trimmed by 7 bases and J by 4 bases, 15 bases remained unmatched. CDR1 MNHEY and CDR2 SMNVEV come from the germline V gene (reference sequence).